The entry below gives a single T cell receptor beta chain sequence along with its context. This entry comes from a study of blood T cell repertoires in COVID-19. Germline V gives CDR1 SGDLS, CDR2 YYNGEE. V gave up 0 bases and J gave up 0 bases, with 6 bases separating them. The CDR3 consists of 14 residues. Authors' analysis steps: Amplification from reference gene primers served as the basis for estimated nucleated cell counts. Generated by immunoSEQ multiplex PCR, the TCRdb table keeps only in-frame clones and is missing some. V and J calls and clone size are copied from that table; D and trimming were computed from the DNA. Of about 110,000 clones in the sample, roughly 80% were seen once.

Input material: peripheral blood. V usage is TRBV9 and J usage is TRBJ2-5, with D possibly TRBD2 on 5 matching bases. The sequence derives from a woman aged 70-85 years with acute or convalescent COVID-19. The CDR3 bases are TGTGCCAGCAGCGTAGGAGGGTACCAAGAGACCCAGTACTTC. Protein sequence: CASSVGGYQETQYF.